These 27 T cell receptor beta chains originate from one sample sequenced in a study of blood T cells in healthy people across ages (dated by TCRdb to the mid-2010s). Library preparation was by 5' RACE. The reads were generated on an Illumina HiSeq 2500. A second roughly 6 to 12 cycle PCR used a sample-barcoded 5' primer and a J-beta primer mix. Using fastp trimming at Q25 and MiXCR clonotype assembly, TCRdb reanalyzed the public sequencing data and kept in-frame beta chains. Entries that share a CDR3 protein sequence are merged under the most common genes and DNA. This sample lists a few hundred thousand distinct CDR3 sequences; approximately 47% were detected once. Under 65% of the sample is taken by the ten largest. The sequenced sample consisted of blood. The origin of the receptors is a man in his 60s in good health.

Concerning this clonotype: At one end the junction does not follow the germline gene, possibly because of a read error. The gene calls are TRBV27 and TRBJ2-4; D not resolved. Gene TRBJ2-7 matches the end of the DNA better, so the J call may be wrong. Germline lookup yields CDR1 MNHEY and CDR2 SMNVEV (reference sequence). CDR3 length equals 15 residues. CDR3 in DNA: TGTGCCAGCAGTTTATCGGTTAGGGCCTCCCACGAGCAGTACTTC. Residues: CASSLSVRASHEQYF.

This clonotype came up a few times. This chain links TRBV12-3 or TRBV12-4 with TRBJ1-6, with TRBD1 as a possible D gene (5 bases). Trimming pared 5 bases from V and 10 bases from J, leaving 15 bases between. This CDR3 region has 14 residues. The CDR3 loop is CASSAGTRGSPLHF. CDR3 DNA sequence: TGTGCCAGCAGTGCCGGGACCCGTGGCTCACCCCTCCACTTT.

V gene TRBV5-1 combines with J gene TRBJ1-5, with TRBD1 as a possible D gene (5 bases). CDR1 and CDR2 from the germline V gene are SGHRS and YFSETQ. V lost 4 bases and J 6 bases, leaving 17 bases between the germline ends. This CDR3 is 15 amino acids long. CDR3 region: CASSATGTSSQPQHF. CDR3 in DNA: TGCGCCAGCAGCGCCACCGGGACCTCTAGTCAGCCCCAGCATTTT.

In its sample, this clonotype was seen once. The chain has TRBV6-9 and TRBJ2-5, with 7 bases that match TRBD2. The CDR3 spans 17 residues. In germline, CDR1 is MNHGY, CDR2 SVAAGI. The V segment lost 2 bases and the J segment 4 bases; nucleotides outside the gene matches: 13. CDR3: CASSYHPSFIAGETQYF. The CDR3 DNA is TGTGCCAGCAGTTATCACCCGAGTTTTATAGCGGGAGAGACCCAGTACTTC.

The rearrangement links TRBV27 to TRBJ2-7, with no clear D. Germline values: CDR1 MNHEY, CDR2 SMNVEV (reference sequence). V lost 4 bases to trimming and J lost 4 bases, with 11 bases between them. This CDR3 has 13 amino acids. The CDR3, as DNA: TGTGCCAGCAGTTGGCGGTCCGGGTACGAGCAGTACTTC. Residues: CASSWRSGYEQYF.

A remark on this clonotype: A junction boundary mismatches the germline segment, possibly from a read error. The chain couples TRBV28 to TRBJ1-6; D is unresolved. The CDR3 totals 13 residues. Germline CDR1 is MDHEN and CDR2 is SYDVKM. For the CDR3, the DNA is TGTGCCAGCGTGGGTTACTATAATTCACCCCCCCACTTT. Protein: CASVGYYNSPPHF.

This CDR3 is CASSYTQGRTFF. In DNA, the CDR3 is TGTGCCAGCAGTTACACCCAGGGGAGGACTTTCTTT. The V gene is TRBV6-2 or TRBV6-3, the J gene TRBJ1-1, with a tentative D call TRBD1 (6 bases). The V gene's germline CDR1 is MNHEY and CDR2 SVGEGT. CDR3 length equals 12 residues. Trimming pared 2 bases from V and 12 bases from J, leaving 13 bases between.

V usage is TRBV7-2 and J usage is TRBJ2-1, with 10 positions matching TRBD2. Germline CDR1 SGHTA, CDR2 FQGNSA. Unmatched junction bases numbered 3, after V lost 2 bases and J lost 8 bases. This CDR3 contains 14 residues. The CDR3 region is CASSLRLAGDEQFF. CDR3 bases: TGTGCCAGCAGCTTACGCCTAGCGGGAGATGAGCAGTTCTTC.

The V and J genes are TRBV20-1 and TRBJ2-4; weak D call: TRBD2 (7 bases). V lost 1 base, J lost 1 base, and 11 bases lay in between. In germline, CDR1 is DFQATT, CDR2 SNEGSKA (reference sequence). The CDR3 covers 15 residues. The CDR3 nucleotides read TGCAGTGCTAGAGTGGGGGGGGCGGCCAAAAACATTCAGTACTTC. As protein: CSARVGGAAKNIQYF.

V usage is TRBV15 and J usage is TRBJ2-1; D is perhaps TRBD1 (6 bases). Between the trimmed V and J ends, which lost 2 bases and 0 bases, there was a span of 14 bases. The CDR3 extends over 17 amino acids. Germline V gene sequence: CDR1 LNHNV, CDR2 YYDKDF (reference sequence). CDR3: CATSRRNTGSSYNEQFF. CDR3 DNA sequence: TGTGCCACCAGCAGACGCAACACAGGGAGCTCCTACAATGAGCAGTTCTTC. Full variable domain (rest looked up from reference TRBV15 and TRBJ2-1): DAMVIQNPRYQVTQFGKPVTLSCSQTLNHNVMYWYQQKSSQAPKLLFHYYDKDFNNEADTPDNFQSRRPNTSFCFLDIRSPGLGDTAMYLCATSRRNTGSSYNEQFFGPGTRLTVL.

This rearrangement joins TRBV6-1 to TRBJ2-4, with D possibly being TRBD2 (5 bases). Germline values: CDR1 MNHNS, CDR2 SASEGT. This CDR3 is 14 amino acids long. V dropped 5 bases and J dropped 13 bases, with 21 bases sitting between them. CDR3 region: CASSSQEVVSVQYF. Written as DNA, the CDR3 is TGTGCCAGCAGTTCGCAGGAGGTAGTTAGCGTGCAGTACTTC.

This clonotype was counted a few times. The rearrangement joins TRBV5-1 to TRBJ2-1; 11 bases align to TRBD2. V dropped 1 base and J dropped 3; count of bases not matched to a gene: 6. Germline V gene sequence: CDR1 SGHRS, CDR2 YFSETQ. The CDR3 consists of 17 residues. CDR3 sequence: CASSLSLAGANYNEQFF. CDR3 bases: TGCGCCAGCAGCTTGTCACTAGCGGGAGCTAACTACAATGAGCAGTTCTTC.

This clonotype was seen a few times. The chain couples TRBV9 to TRBJ2-1; 9 bases align to TRBD2. Germline V lookup: CDR1 SGDLS, CDR2 YYNGEE. The CDR3 is 14 residues long. Unmatched junction bases numbered 3, after V lost 1 base and J lost 7 bases. As DNA, the CDR3 is TGTGCCAGCAGCGTAACCAGCGGGAGGAATGAGCAGTTCTTC. This encodes CASSVTSGRNEQFF.

This clonotype was observed a handful of times. V usage is TRBV2 and J usage is TRBJ2-1; D gene unclear. Germline values: CDR1 SNHLY, CDR2 FYNNEI. This CDR3 has 11 residues. The V gene lost 5 bases and the J gene lost 6 bases, with 5 bases spanning the gap. The CDR3: CASSIINEQFF. The CDR3 DNA follows: TGTGCCAGCAGTATAATCAATGAGCAGTTCTTC.

Concerning this clonotype: Just one base apart from a much larger clone, this may be a read error. The CDR3, as DNA: TGTGCCTGCAGCCAGCGATCGGCTTCAAATGAGCAGTTCTTC. It codes for CACSQRSASNEQFF. The V gene is TRBV3-1, the J gene TRBJ2-1, with D unresolved. This CDR3 spans 14 amino acids. Germline CDR1 LGHDT, CDR2 YNNKEL (reference sequence).

This clonotype was counted a few times. V is TRBV9 and J is TRBJ2-3; 8 bases agree with TRBD2. The germline CDR1 and CDR2 sequences are SGDLS and YYNGEE. This CDR3 is 14 amino acids long. V shed 4 bases, J shed 4 bases, and the junction held 5 bases outside the gene matches. This chain's CDR3 is CASSYREGSDTQYF. The CDR3 DNA reads as TGTGCCAGCAGCTACCGGGAGGGATCAGATACGCAGTATTTT. Full variable domain (rest looked up from reference TRBV9 and TRBJ2-3): DSGVTQTPKHLITATGQRVTLRCSPRSGDLSVYWYQQSLDQGLQFLIQYYNGEERAKGNILERFSAQQFPDLHSELNLSSLELGDSALYFCASSYREGSDTQYFGPGTRLTVL.

This rearrangement joins TRBV5-1 to TRBJ2-3; D not resolved. This CDR3 has 12 residues. V lost 4 bases, J lost 3 bases, and 6 bases lay in between. Germline-derived CDR1 and CDR2 are SGHRS and YFSETQ. CDR3 coding DNA: TGCGCCAGCAGCACCCATACAGATACGCAGTATTTT. Its protein product is CASSTHTDTQYF.

V gene TRBV20-1 combines with J gene TRBJ2-1; TRBD2 is a possible D gene (5 bases). The length of the CDR3 is 14 residues. Looked up from germline, CDR1 is DFQATT and CDR2 is SNEGSKA (reference sequence). Trimming took off 5 bases at V and 10 bases at J, with 21 bases between the two ends. The CDR3 here is CSAPIARQLYEQFF. The CDR3 DNA is TGCAGTGCTCCAATAGCGCGACAACTCTACGAGCAGTTCTTC.

This clonotype was counted ten times or more. The chain joins TRBV10-3 to TRBJ2-5, with TRBD1 matching 8 bases. Unmatched junction bases numbered 3, after V lost 4 bases and J lost 5 bases. The CDR3 loop spans 13 amino acids. Germline V lookup: CDR1 ENHRY, CDR2 SYGVKD. The chain's CDR3 is CAISAGGWETQYF. CDR3 DNA sequence: TGTGCCATCAGTGCAGGGGGCTGGGAGACCCAGTACTTC.

V is TRBV7-2 and J is TRBJ2-3; D perhaps matches TRBD2 (5 bases). This CDR3 comprises 14 residues. Germline values: CDR1 SGHTA, CDR2 FQGNSA. V lost 5 bases and J lost 8, with 17 bases in between. CDR3 DNA: TGTGCCAGCAGCCCAACTGGCGCGAGGGTTACGCAGTATTTT. It specifies CASSPTGARVTQYF.

This rearrangement joins TRBV5-4 to TRBJ2-7; 12 bases line up with TRBD2. The V segment lost 0 bases and the J segment 5 bases; nucleotides outside the gene matches: 9. This CDR3 contains 17 residues. Germline CDR1 reads SGHNT; CDR2 reads YYREEE (reference sequence). CDR3 residues: CASSLDRTSGKVDEQYF. For the CDR3, the DNA is TGTGCCAGCAGCTTGGATCGGACTAGCGGGAAAGTTGACGAGCAGTACTTC.

This chain uses TRBV20-1 with TRBJ2-5; D is unclear. V lost 0 bases, J lost 11 bases, and 13 bases lay in between. The CDR3 totals 12 residues. The germline CDR1 and CDR2 sequences are DFQATT and SNEGSKA (reference sequence). The CDR3 protein is CSAREDQYEQYF. CDR3 nucleotide sequence: TGCAGTGCTAGAGAGGATCAGTATGAGCAGTACTTC.

The rearrangement joins TRBV7-2 to TRBJ2-1; 11 bases match TRBD2. CDR3 size: 15 residues. In germline, CDR1 is SGHTA, CDR2 FQGNSA. With V trimmed by 4 bases and J by 10 bases, 9 bases remained unmatched. The CDR3 loop reads CASSSSSGRPQEQFF. DNA of the CDR3: TGTGCCAGCAGCTCCTCTAGCGGGAGGCCCCAGGAGCAGTTCTTC.

This clonotype was picked up many times. The chain combines TRBV7-9 with TRBJ1-2; D remains unclear. In germline, CDR1 is SEHNR, CDR2 FQNEAQ (reference sequence). This CDR3 comprises 14 residues. The ends were cut back, 8 bases at V and 2 bases at J, with 15 bases in the middle. In nucleotides, the CDR3 is TGTGCCAGCCTTCGTATACCCCCGAACTATGGCTACACCTTC. As protein: CASLRIPPNYGYTF.

CDR3 coding DNA: TGCAGTGCTAGCGAGGGGGCTCTCTCTGGCACAGATACGCAGTATTTT. It encodes CSASEGALSGTDTQYF. This chain joins TRBV20-1 and TRBJ2-3, with 7 bases identical to TRBD1. This CDR3 spans 16 amino acids. Trimming cost V 3 bases and J 1 base; bases outside gene matches: 10. Germline V gives CDR1 DFQATT, CDR2 SNEGSKA (reference sequence).

This chain's CDR3 is CASSVAAAKMGYTF. Here the CDR3 DNA reads TGCGCCAGCAGCGTGGCCGCGGCCAAAATGGGCTACACCTTC. The rearrangement links TRBV5-1 to TRBJ1-2, with no clear D. V was clipped by 4 bases and J by 8 bases, with 18 bases between them. The CDR3 is made up of 14 amino acids. Germline CDR1 SGHRS, CDR2 YFSETQ.

This chain connects TRBV4-2 to TRBJ2-1; D not certain. The ends were cut back, 1 base at V and 8 bases at J, with 9 bases in the middle. There are 13 residues in the CDR3. Germline V CDR1 and CDR2: LGHNA, YNFKEQ. CDR3 DNA: TGTGCCAGCAGCCAAGGCCGCCTGGATGAGCAGTTCTTC. Translated, it gives CASSQGRLDEQFF.